Listed below are T cell receptor beta chains from one sample, sequenced in a study of cytomegalovirus exposure and HLA in healthy donors. Profiling relied on immunoSEQ multiplex PCR, and the TCRdb table lists in-frame clones only, not all of them. The table lists some 130,000 clones, approximately 70% of them singletons, with approximately 1.6% in the top ten. Material for sequencing was PBMCs. All receptors come from a human donor in good health. CDR3s include the opening cysteine and the closing phenylalanine or tryptophan. The D gene is left open where the match is weak. Clone size is not always given. Where it is, it says once, few, many or a class for expanded clones.

v_gene	d_gene	abundance	j_gene	CDR3nt	CDR3aa
TRBV4-1	NA	NA	TRBJ1-5	TGCGCCAGCAGCCAGATAACAGGGCGAGAGAGGCCCCAGCATTTT	CASSQITGRERPQHF
TRBV6-5	TRBD1	NA	TRBJ1-1	TGTGCCAGCAGAGTTACGCGGGACAGGGACACTGAAGCTTTCTTT	CASRVTRDRDTEAFF
TRBV11-3	NA	NA	TRBJ2-5	TGTGCCAGCAGCGGGGCGACCTCAGATGTCCAGTACTTC	CASSGATSDVQYF
TRBV5-1	TRBD1	NA	TRBJ2-3	TGCGCCAGCAGCTTGGATCCGGGACAGGGCACAGATACGCAGTATTTT	CASSLDPGQGTDTQYF
TRBV7-9	TRBD2	few	TRBJ2-2	TGTGCCAGCAGCTTGCCCGGGAGGGGCCGGTCGAACACCGGGGAGCTGTTTTTT	CASSLPGRGRSNTGELFF
TRBV7-8	TRBD1	NA	TRBJ2-7	TGTGCCAGCAGCTTAGACAGGGGGAGTTTTTACGAGCAGTACTTC	CASSLDRGSFYEQYF
TRBV5-4	TRBD2	NA	TRBJ2-3	TGTGCCAGCAGCCCGACCAGCGGGAGTAAAGATACGCAGTATTTT	CASSPTSGSKDTQYF
TRBV5-8	NA	NA	TRBJ2-3	TGTGCCAGTCATACGGGGAACACGCAGTATTTT	CASHTGNTQYF
TRBV5-1	TRBD2	NA	TRBJ2-7	TGCGCCAGCAGCTTGTCGGGAGGGCCCTACGAGCAGTACTTC	CASSLSGGPYEQYF
TRBV13	TRBD2	NA	TRBJ2-7	TGTGCCAGCAGCACCCGGACGGGAGGGCCCAACGAGCAGTACTTC	CASSTRTGGPNEQYF
TRBV7-8	TRBD1	NA	TRBJ2-7	TGTGCCAGCAGCCCCCTCAGACAGGGTGCGGAGTACTTC	CASSPLRQGAEYF
TRBV7-2	NA	NA	TRBJ2-7	TGTGCCAGCAGCTTAAGCGGAACCTACGAGCAGTACTTC	CASSLSGTYEQYF
TRBV14	TRBD1	NA	TRBJ2-2	TGTGCCAGCAGCCAAGATCCCCGGGACAGGCGGAACACCGGGGAGCTGTTTTTT	CASSQDPRDRRNTGELFF
TRBV2	TRBD1	NA	TRBJ1-1	TGTGCCAGCAAGAGAACAGGGGGCGATTTAAAAATTGCTTTCTTT	CASKRTGGDLKIAFF
TRBV4-1	TRBD1	NA	TRBJ1-1	TGCGCCAGCAGCCAAGATCCTCCGACAGGGGTACCCACTGAAGCTTTCTTT	CASSQDPPTGVPTEAFF
TRBV5-1	NA	NA	TRBJ2-5	TGCGCCAGCAGCTCGTCTTGGACAGCCGGGGTCCAAGAGACCCAGTACTTC	CASSSSWTAGVQETQYF
TRBV5-4	TRBD2	NA	TRBJ2-7	TGTGCCAGCAGCTCCGGACTAGCTGCCAGAGAGCAGTACTTC	CASSSGLAAREQYF
TRBV19	NA	NA	TRBJ2-1	TGTGCCAGTAGTATAGTCGGAGGACAGTTTAACTATGAGCAGTTCTTC	CASSIVGGQFNYEQFF
TRBV9	NA	NA	TRBJ1-1	TGTGCCAGCAGTCGAAACCAACGAGCCGGGACAAGTGGCACTGAAGCTTTCTTT	CASSRNQRAGTSGTEAFF
TRBV4-1	TRBD2	NA	TRBJ2-5	TGCGCCAGCAGCCAAGCCTTAGGGACTAGCCGACAAGAGGCCCAGTACTTC	CASSQALGTSRQEAQYF
TRBV25-1	TRBD1	NA	TRBJ1-5	TGTGCCAGCAGCGGGACAGGGACTGTTCAGCCCCAGCATTTT	CASSGTGTVQPQHF
TRBV10-2	TRBD1	NA	TRBJ1-2	TGCGCCAGCGGGGACAGGGTGGACTATGGCTACACCTTC	CASGDRVDYGYTF
TRBV5-4	NA	few	TRBJ2-5	TGTGCCAGCAGCTTGGGGACAGCCCAAGAGACCCAGTACTTC	CASSLGTAQETQYF
TRBV9	TRBD2	few	TRBJ2-3	TGTGCCAGCAGCGTGGGACTAGCGGGAGACACAGATACGCAGTATTTT	CASSVGLAGDTDTQYF
TRBV4-3	TRBD2	few	TRBJ2-7	TGCGCCAGCAGCCAAGATATGAGGGGTGGAGCTACTAGCGGGAGGGCCTACGAGCAGTACTTC	CASSQDMRGGATSGRAYEQYF
TRBV23-1	TRBD2	NA	TRBJ2-2	TGCGCCAGCAGTCAATCGATTCCTAGCGGGAGGGCCTCGAACACCGGGGAGCTGTTTTTT	CASSQSIPSGRASNTGELFF
TRBV2	NA	few	TRBJ2-1	TGTGCCAGCAGTGAAGCGATTGGAGACAATGAGCAGTTCTTC	CASSEAIGDNEQFF
TRBV19	NA	few	TRBJ2-2	TGTGCCAGTAGCTTAGCCACCGGGGAGCTGTTTTTT	CASSLATGELFF
TRBV7-2	TRBD2	NA	TRBJ2-5	TGTGCCAGCTCTCCGGGACTAGCGGGGGAGACCCAGTACTTC	CASSPGLAGETQYF
TRBV7-9	NA	NA	TRBJ2-1	TGTGCCAGCAGCCGATACTCCTCGAGCTCCTACAATGAGCAGTTCTTC	CASSRYSSSSYNEQFF
TRBV5-1	NA	NA	TRBJ2-7	TGCGCCAGCAGCTCCACGTCGAGCTCCTACGAGCAGTACTTC	CASSSTSSSYEQYF
TRBV4-1	NA	NA	TRBJ1-4	TGCGCCAGCAGCCAAGAGGCGCGGGGTCTGGGTAATGAAAAACTGTTTTTT	CASSQEARGLGNEKLFF
TRBV5-1	NA	NA	TRBJ2-3	TGCGCCAGCAGCTTGGGGACTGGGGTCACAGATACGCAGTATTTT	CASSLGTGVTDTQYF
TRBV5-6	NA	once	TRBJ1-1	TGTGCCAGTACCACCATGGGGGAGGCGCGATCAGCCGAAGCTTTCTTT	CASTTMGEARSAEAFF
TRBV4-3	TRBD1	few	TRBJ1-4	TGCGCCAGCAGCCAAGACGGGACAGACGAAAAACTGTTTTTT	CASSQDGTDEKLFF
TRBV28	TRBD1	NA	TRBJ1-1	TGTGCCACCAGGACAGGTGAAGCTTTCTTT	CATRTGEAFF
TRBV19	TRBD1	few	TRBJ1-5	TGTGCCAGTAGTGGGACAGGGGGCAATCAGCCCCAGCATTTT	CASSGTGGNQPQHF
TRBV5-6	NA	NA	TRBJ2-7	TGTGCCAGCAGTTTTGGCGGGACAGTCTACGAGCAGTACTTC	CASSFGGTVYEQYF
TRBV2	NA	NA	TRBJ2-7	TGTGCCAGCAGACCCAGGGGGCTCGGGAGCGGGGCCTACGAGCAGTACTTC	CASRPRGLGSGAYEQYF
TRBV4-1	TRBD1	NA	TRBJ1-4	TGCGCCAGCAGCCAAGATGGACAGGGGCTTGAAAAACTGTTTTTT	CASSQDGQGLEKLFF
TRBV5-1	NA	once	TRBJ2-5	TGCGCCAGCAGCCCCCCCCTACAAGAGACCCAGTACTTC	CASSPPLQETQYF
TRBV9	NA	NA	TRBJ1-1	TGTGCCAGCAGCGTAGCTCAGCGGGGGGCCTCTGAAGCTTTCTTT	CASSVAQRGASEAFF
TRBV28	NA	NA	TRBJ2-3	TGTGCCAGCAGTTGGGAACATAGCGGTCGGACAGATACGCAGTATTTT	CASSWEHSGRTDTQYF
TRBV7-9	TRBD1	few	TRBJ1-1	TGTGCCAGCAGCTTATATGGGACAGGCAACACTGAAGCTTTCTTT	CASSLYGTGNTEAFF
TRBV19	TRBD1	NA	TRBJ1-2	TGTGCCAGTAGTACCCAGGCAGGGGGCAACTATGGCTACACCTTC	CASSTQAGGNYGYTF
TRBV4-1	TRBD2	once	TRBJ2-5	TGCGCCAGCAGCCCCACCGGGACTAGCGGTGCAGCTGGGGGGACCCAGTACTTC	CASSPTGTSGAAGGTQYF
TRBV28	TRBD2	NA	TRBJ2-1	TGTGCCAGCAGTTCCTCCTTGACGGGACTAGCGGACCCCGACTCGCCTAAGTACAATGAGCAGTTCTTC	CASSSSLTGLADPDSPKYNEQFF
TRBV28	TRBD2	NA	TRBJ2-2	TGTGCCAGCAGTCCGCTAGCGGGAGGGAACACCGGGGAGCTGTTTTTT	CASSPLAGGNTGELFF
TRBV5-1	NA	NA	TRBJ2-6	TGCGCCAGCAGGGACTCCTCTGGGGCCAACGTCCTGACTTTC	CASRDSSGANVLTF
TRBV13	NA	NA	TRBJ2-7	TGTGCCAGCAGCCTACAAGCCCGGGGGACAGAAAGCTACGAGCAGTACTTC	CASSLQARGTESYEQYF
TRBV28	NA	NA	TRBJ1-2	TGTGCCAGCAGTTTTCCACTCCCTTTATTTTATGGCTACACCTTC	CASSFPLPLFYGYTF
TRBV9	TRBD2	NA	TRBJ2-1	TGTGCCAGCAGCGTAGGAGGGACTAGCGGGGATGAGCAGTTCTTC	CASSVGGTSGDEQFF
TRBV27	TRBD2	NA	TRBJ2-3	TGTGCCAGCAGTACTAGGACTAGCGGGAGCACAGATACGCAGTATTTT	CASSTRTSGSTDTQYF